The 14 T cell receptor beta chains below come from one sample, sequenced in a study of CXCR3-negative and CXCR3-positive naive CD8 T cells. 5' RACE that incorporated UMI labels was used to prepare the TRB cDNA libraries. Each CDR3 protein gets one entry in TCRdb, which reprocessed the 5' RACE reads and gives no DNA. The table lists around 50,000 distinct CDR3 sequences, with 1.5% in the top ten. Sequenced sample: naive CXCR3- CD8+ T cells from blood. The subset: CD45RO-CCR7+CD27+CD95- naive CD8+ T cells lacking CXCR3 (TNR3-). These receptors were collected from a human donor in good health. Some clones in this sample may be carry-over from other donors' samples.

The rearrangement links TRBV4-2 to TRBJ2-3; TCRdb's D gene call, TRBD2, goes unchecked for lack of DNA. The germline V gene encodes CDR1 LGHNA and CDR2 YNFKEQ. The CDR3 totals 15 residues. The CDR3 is CASSQSGGGTDTQYF.

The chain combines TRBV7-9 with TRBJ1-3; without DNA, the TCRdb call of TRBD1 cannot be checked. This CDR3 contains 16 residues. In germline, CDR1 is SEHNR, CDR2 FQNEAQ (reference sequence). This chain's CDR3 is CASSPKGASSGNTIYF.

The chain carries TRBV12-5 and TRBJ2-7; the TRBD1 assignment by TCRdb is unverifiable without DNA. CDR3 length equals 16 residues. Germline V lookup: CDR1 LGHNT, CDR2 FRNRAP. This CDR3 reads CASGPWKGQVTYEQYF.

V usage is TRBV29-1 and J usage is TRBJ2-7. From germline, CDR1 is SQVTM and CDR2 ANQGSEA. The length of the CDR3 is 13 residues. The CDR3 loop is CSVPDLISGEQYF.

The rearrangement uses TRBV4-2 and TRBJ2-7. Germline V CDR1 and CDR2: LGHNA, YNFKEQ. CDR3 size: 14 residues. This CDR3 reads CASSQTGTPYEQYF.

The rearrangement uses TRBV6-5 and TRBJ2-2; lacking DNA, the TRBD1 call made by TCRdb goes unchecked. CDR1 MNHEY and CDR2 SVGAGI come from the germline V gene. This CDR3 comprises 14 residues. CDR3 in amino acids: CASSLGGGTGELFF.

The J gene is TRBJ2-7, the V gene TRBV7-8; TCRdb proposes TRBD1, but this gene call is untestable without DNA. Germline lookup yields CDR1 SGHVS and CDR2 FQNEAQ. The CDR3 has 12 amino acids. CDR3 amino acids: CASTPGPSMQYF. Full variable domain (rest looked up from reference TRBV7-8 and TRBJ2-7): GAGVSQSPRYKVAKRGQDVALRCDPISGHVSLFWYQQALGQGPEFLTYFQNEAQLDKSGLPSDRFFAERPEGSVSTLKIQRTQQEDSAVYLCASTPGPSMQYFGPGTRLTVT.

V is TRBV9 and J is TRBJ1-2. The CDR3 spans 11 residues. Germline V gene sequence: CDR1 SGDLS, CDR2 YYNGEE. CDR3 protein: CASSVGMTHTF.

Here the CDR3 reads CASSFAFAYEQYF. V is TRBV11-2 and J is TRBJ2-7. The CDR3 runs to 13 residues. Germline V CDR1 and CDR2: SGHAT, FQNNGV.

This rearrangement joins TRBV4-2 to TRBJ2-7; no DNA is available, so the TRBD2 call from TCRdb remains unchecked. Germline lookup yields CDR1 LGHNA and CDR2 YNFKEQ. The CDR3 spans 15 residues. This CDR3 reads CASSRERGEPYEQYF.

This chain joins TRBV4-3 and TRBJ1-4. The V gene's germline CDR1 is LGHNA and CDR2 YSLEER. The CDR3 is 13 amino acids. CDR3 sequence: CASSPDGNEKLFF.

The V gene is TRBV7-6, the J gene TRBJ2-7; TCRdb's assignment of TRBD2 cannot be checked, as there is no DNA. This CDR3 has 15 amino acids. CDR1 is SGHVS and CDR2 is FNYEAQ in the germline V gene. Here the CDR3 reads CASSATSGRAGEQYF.

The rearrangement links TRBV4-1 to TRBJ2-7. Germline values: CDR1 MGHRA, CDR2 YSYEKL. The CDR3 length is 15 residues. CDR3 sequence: CASSQLAEAGYEQYF.

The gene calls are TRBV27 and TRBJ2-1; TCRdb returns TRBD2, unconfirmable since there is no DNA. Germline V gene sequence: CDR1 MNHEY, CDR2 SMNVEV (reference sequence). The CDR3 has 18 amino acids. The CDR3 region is CASSSLIILDQVYNEQFF.